These T cell receptor beta chains were read from a single sample in a study of blood T cell repertoires in COVID-19. TCRdb keeps only in-frame clones here, not all; method: immunoSEQ multiplex PCR. The data hold 150,000 to 200,000 clones, with approximately 89% observed a single time. Sequenced sample: peripheral blood. These receptors originate from a man aged 70-80 years with acute or convalescent COVID-19. The CDR3 runs from the conserved cysteine through the conserved F or W. Each record gives: D gene, clone size, J gene, V gene, CDR3 DNA, CDR3 protein. D genes are given only for firm matches. Clone sizes are given selectively: once, few, many, or a class where the clone is expanded.

d_gene: -
abundance: -
j_gene: TRBJ1-2
v_gene: TRBV28
CDR3nt: TGTGCCAGCAGTCGGGAGGACTATGGCTACACCTTC
CDR3aa: CASSREDYGYTF

d_gene: -
abundance: -
j_gene: TRBJ2-1
v_gene: TRBV4-1
CDR3nt: TGCGCCAGCAGCCGTCCGGACAGCTACAATGAGCAGTTCTTC
CDR3aa: CASSRPDSYNEQFF

d_gene: TRBD1
abundance: -
j_gene: TRBJ1-1
v_gene: TRBV5-1
CDR3nt: TGCGCCAGCAGCCCAGGACAGGGAGGTACTGAAGCTTTCTTT
CDR3aa: CASSPGQGGTEAFF

d_gene: -
abundance: -
j_gene: TRBJ1-5
v_gene: TRBV15
CDR3nt: TGTGCCACCAGCACCTCCCGGGACATCAATCAGCCCCAGCATTTT
CDR3aa: CATSTSRDINQPQHF

d_gene: TRBD1
abundance: -
j_gene: TRBJ1-6
v_gene: TRBV27
CDR3nt: TGTGCCAGCAGTTTATCTTTTTGGGCAGGGGGTCAGAATTCACCCCTCCACTTT
CDR3aa: CASSLSFWAGGQNSPLHF

d_gene: TRBD2
abundance: -
j_gene: TRBJ2-1
v_gene: TRBV11-3
CDR3nt: TGTGCCAGCAGCTTAGGGCGCGGGAGGGAGCAGTTCTTC
CDR3aa: CASSLGRGREQFF

d_gene: -
abundance: -
j_gene: TRBJ2-1
v_gene: TRBV5-1
CDR3nt: TGCGCCAGCAGCTTGGACGGAGACAGCTACAATGAGCAGTTCTTC
CDR3aa: CASSLDGDSYNEQFF

d_gene: -
abundance: once
j_gene: TRBJ1-4
v_gene: TRBV18
CDR3nt: TGTGCCAGCTCGGCGGGTTTGACAGGCCGCAATGAAAAACTGTTTTTT
CDR3aa: CASSAGLTGRNEKLFF

d_gene: -
abundance: once
j_gene: TRBJ2-5
v_gene: TRBV9
CDR3nt: TGTGCCAGCAGCGACCAAGGGAGCGGGTGGGAGACCCAGTACTTC
CDR3aa: CASSDQGSGWETQYF

d_gene: -
abundance: -
j_gene: TRBJ1-2
v_gene: TRBV2
CDR3nt: TGTGCCAGCAGTCCGGCAGGGCCCTATGGCTACACCTTC
CDR3aa: CASSPAGPYGYTF

d_gene: -
abundance: -
j_gene: TRBJ2-5
v_gene: TRBV5-1
CDR3nt: TGCGCCAGCAGCTTGTTCGGGGGTAGCCAAGAGACCCAGTACTTC
CDR3aa: CASSLFGGSQETQYF

d_gene: -
abundance: -
j_gene: TRBJ1-5
v_gene: TRBV19
CDR3nt: TGTGCCAGTACTTTCCGCGGATATAGCAATCAGCCCCAGCATTTT
CDR3aa: CASTFRGYSNQPQHF

d_gene: -
abundance: once
j_gene: TRBJ2-5
v_gene: TRBV7-2
CDR3nt: TGTGCCAGCAGCTTAGGTTGGCAACCAGGCGGGCAAGAGACCCAGTACTTC
CDR3aa: CASSLGWQPGGQETQYF

d_gene: -
abundance: -
j_gene: TRBJ1-1
v_gene: TRBV2
CDR3nt: TGTGCCAGCAAGGCGCAGGGTGGCGGCACTGAAGCTTTCTTT
CDR3aa: CASKAQGGGTEAFF

d_gene: -
abundance: -
j_gene: TRBJ1-1
v_gene: TRBV2
CDR3nt: TGTGCCAGCAGTGAAGCACTCACAGGGTGGAACACTGAAGCTTTCTTT
CDR3aa: CASSEALTGWNTEAFF

d_gene: -
abundance: -
j_gene: TRBJ2-7
v_gene: TRBV20-1
CDR3nt: TGCAGTGCTCGTGACGTTCTAACCTACGAGCAGTACTTC
CDR3aa: CSARDVLTYEQYF

d_gene: TRBD2
abundance: -
j_gene: TRBJ2-3
v_gene: TRBV9
CDR3nt: TGTGCCAGCAGCGTAGGCGGGAGAGTGACAGATACGCAGTATTTT
CDR3aa: CASSVGGRVTDTQYF

d_gene: -
abundance: -
j_gene: TRBJ2-2
v_gene: TRBV19
CDR3nt: TGTGCCACAGGGATGCCAGGGGTGAACACCGGGGAGCTGTTTTTT
CDR3aa: CATGMPGVNTGELFF

d_gene: -
abundance: -
j_gene: TRBJ1-6
v_gene: TRBV9
CDR3nt: TGTGCCAGCAGCGCCGGACTGCAGAGGTCCTATAATTCACCCCTCCACTTT
CDR3aa: CASSAGLQRSYNSPLHF

d_gene: TRBD1
abundance: -
j_gene: TRBJ1-1
v_gene: TRBV3-1/TRBV3-2
CDR3nt: TGTGCCACCTTACCGGGACAGGGAACTGAAGCTTTCTTT
CDR3aa: CATLPGQGTEAFF

d_gene: -
abundance: -
j_gene: TRBJ1-2
v_gene: TRBV28
CDR3nt: TGTGCCAGCAGTTTATTACAGGAGAGCTACACCTTC
CDR3aa: CASSLLQESYTF

d_gene: TRBD1
abundance: -
j_gene: TRBJ2-2
v_gene: TRBV7-2
CDR3nt: TGTGCCAGCAGCCTGTGGACAGGGGTTTGGACCGGGGAGCTGTTTTTT
CDR3aa: CASSLWTGVWTGELFF

d_gene: TRBD1
abundance: -
j_gene: TRBJ1-6
v_gene: TRBV5-6
CDR3nt: TGTGCCAGCAGCATACGGACAGGGTATAATTCACCCCTCCACTTT
CDR3aa: CASSIRTGYNSPLHF

d_gene: -
abundance: -
j_gene: TRBJ1-2
v_gene: TRBV10-3
CDR3nt: TGTGCCATCAGTGAGTCCCTGACAGCCAGGGGTGACGGCTACACCTTC
CDR3aa: CAISESLTARGDGYTF

d_gene: -
abundance: -
j_gene: TRBJ2-7
v_gene: TRBV4-3
CDR3nt: TGCGCCAGCAGCCGAGATCGGGGCTCCTACGAGCAGTACTTC
CDR3aa: CASSRDRGSYEQYF

d_gene: -
abundance: -
j_gene: TRBJ1-1
v_gene: TRBV28
CDR3nt: TGTGCCACGAACAGGTTGAACACTGAAGCTTTCTTT
CDR3aa: CATNRLNTEAFF

d_gene: -
abundance: -
j_gene: TRBJ2-7
v_gene: TRBV2
CDR3nt: TGTGCCAGCAGTGAAGATAACTACTCCTACGAGCAGTACTTC
CDR3aa: CASSEDNYSYEQYF

d_gene: -
abundance: -
j_gene: TRBJ2-2
v_gene: TRBV11-2
CDR3nt: TGTGCCAGCAGCTTAGCAGCCGGGGAGCTGTTTTTT
CDR3aa: CASSLAAGELFF

d_gene: TRBD1
abundance: -
j_gene: TRBJ1-2
v_gene: TRBV9
CDR3nt: TGTGCCAGCAGCACCGGACAGGGGGGATCCTATGGCTACACCTTC
CDR3aa: CASSTGQGGSYGYTF

d_gene: TRBD1
abundance: -
j_gene: TRBJ2-3
v_gene: TRBV11-3
CDR3nt: TGTGCCAGCAGCCGACAGGGTGAAGGGGATACGCAGTATTTT
CDR3aa: CASSRQGEGDTQYF

d_gene: -
abundance: few
j_gene: TRBJ2-7
v_gene: TRBV14
CDR3nt: TGTGCCAGCAGCCACACAGGTCTGTACGGCGAGCAGTACTTC
CDR3aa: CASSHTGLYGEQYF

d_gene: -
abundance: -
j_gene: TRBJ2-1
v_gene: TRBV10-1
CDR3nt: TGCGCCAGCAGTGAGGCCGGGAATCGGAATGAGCAGTTCTTC
CDR3aa: CASSEAGNRNEQFF

d_gene: -
abundance: -
j_gene: TRBJ1-1
v_gene: TRBV6-6
CDR3nt: TGTGCCAGCAGTCGGGACTCCGGTGGGGCTTTCTTT
CDR3aa: CASSRDSGGAFF

d_gene: TRBD1
abundance: -
j_gene: TRBJ1-1
v_gene: TRBV3-1/TRBV3-2
CDR3nt: TGTGCCAGCAGCCATGGAACAGGGGCTGAAGCTTTCTTT
CDR3aa: CASSHGTGAEAFF

d_gene: -
abundance: -
j_gene: TRBJ2-5
v_gene: TRBV29-1
CDR3nt: TGCAGCGTCGGTCAAGAGACCCAGTACTTC
CDR3aa: CSVGQETQYF

d_gene: TRBD1
abundance: -
j_gene: TRBJ2-3
v_gene: TRBV5-1
CDR3nt: TGCGCCAGCAGAGATGACAGGGGGTCAGATACGCAGTATTTT
CDR3aa: CASRDDRGSDTQYF

d_gene: TRBD2
abundance: -
j_gene: TRBJ2-7
v_gene: TRBV5-4
CDR3nt: TGTGCCAGCAGCTTGTCGCGGGCTGAGGGGCGGGAGGCGGGCTACGAGCAGTACTTC
CDR3aa: CASSLSRAEGREAGYEQYF

d_gene: -
abundance: -
j_gene: TRBJ1-2
v_gene: TRBV18
CDR3nt: TGTGCCAGCTCACCAGATCCGGGACAAGCCTATGGCTACACCTTC
CDR3aa: CASSPDPGQAYGYTF

d_gene: -
abundance: -
j_gene: TRBJ1-4
v_gene: TRBV28
CDR3nt: TGTGCCAGCAGTTTAACGGTCACAACTAATGAAAAACTGTTTTTT
CDR3aa: CASSLTVTTNEKLFF

d_gene: -
abundance: -
j_gene: TRBJ2-5
v_gene: TRBV29-1
CDR3nt: TGCAGCGCGGGGCAGTCCCAAGAGACCCAGTACTTC
CDR3aa: CSAGQSQETQYF

d_gene: -
abundance: -
j_gene: TRBJ2-3
v_gene: TRBV9
CDR3nt: TGTGCCAGCAGCGTAGCTTCGGTCCCGACAGATACGCAGTATTTT
CDR3aa: CASSVASVPTDTQYF

d_gene: -
abundance: -
j_gene: TRBJ1-1
v_gene: TRBV6-2/TRBV6-3
CDR3nt: TGTGCCAGCAGCGGAGAAGGAGACACTGAAGCTTTCTTT
CDR3aa: CASSGEGDTEAFF

d_gene: TRBD2
abundance: -
j_gene: TRBJ2-7
v_gene: TRBV7-3
CDR3nt: TGTGCCAGCAGCCGACTAGCGGGGGGCAACTACGAGCAGTACTTC
CDR3aa: CASSRLAGGNYEQYF

d_gene: TRBD1
abundance: -
j_gene: TRBJ1-2
v_gene: TRBV28
CDR3nt: TGTGCCAGCAGCCCCTGGGGACAGGGCAGGAGCTACACCTTC
CDR3aa: CASSPWGQGRSYTF

d_gene: -
abundance: -
j_gene: TRBJ2-5
v_gene: TRBV5-4
CDR3nt: TGTGCCAGCAGCCCAATGGGGGCCGAGACCCAGTACTTC
CDR3aa: CASSPMGAETQYF

d_gene: -
abundance: -
j_gene: TRBJ2-1
v_gene: TRBV5-1
CDR3nt: TGCGCCAGCAGCTTAGAGGCGGGGAGGCAGTTCTTC
CDR3aa: CASSLEAGRQFF

d_gene: -
abundance: -
j_gene: TRBJ1-4
v_gene: TRBV18
CDR3nt: TGTGCCAGCTCACCATCCCCAGGGAAGGATGAAAAACTGTTTTTT
CDR3aa: CASSPSPGKDEKLFF

d_gene: -
abundance: -
j_gene: TRBJ2-7
v_gene: TRBV9
CDR3nt: TGTGCCAGCAGCCCCGGAGGGGAAGGAGGTTCAGAGCAGTACTTC
CDR3aa: CASSPGGEGGSEQYF

d_gene: TRBD2
abundance: -
j_gene: TRBJ2-7
v_gene: TRBV10-1
CDR3nt: TGCGCCAGCAGTGACCAGGGTGGGGGGGTCTACGAGCAGTACTTC
CDR3aa: CASSDQGGGVYEQYF

d_gene: -
abundance: -
j_gene: TRBJ2-2
v_gene: TRBV5-6
CDR3nt: TGTGCCAGCAGCATAACTCCCACCGGGGAGCTGTTTTTT
CDR3aa: CASSITPTGELFF

d_gene: TRBD1
abundance: -
j_gene: TRBJ1-1
v_gene: TRBV5-1
CDR3nt: TGCGCCAGCAGCGCAGAACAGGGGGCTCGGACTGAAGCTTTCTTT
CDR3aa: CASSAEQGARTEAFF

d_gene: -
abundance: -
j_gene: TRBJ2-7
v_gene: TRBV5-4
CDR3nt: TGTGCCAGCAGCTCCTTCCGGGGCTACGAGCAGTACTTC
CDR3aa: CASSSFRGYEQYF

d_gene: -
abundance: -
j_gene: TRBJ2-3
v_gene: TRBV5-1
CDR3nt: TGCGCCAGCAGTCGCGGACAGAGCACAGATACGCAGTATTTT
CDR3aa: CASSRGQSTDTQYF

d_gene: TRBD1
abundance: -
j_gene: TRBJ2-7
v_gene: TRBV7-9
CDR3nt: TGTGCCAGCAGCCCCCCTGATAGGGGGCAAGCCGAGCAGTACTTC
CDR3aa: CASSPPDRGQAEQYF

d_gene: -
abundance: -
j_gene: TRBJ2-2
v_gene: TRBV6-5
CDR3nt: TGTGCCAGCACCGGTTCGAACACCGGGGAGCTGTTTTTT
CDR3aa: CASTGSNTGELFF

d_gene: TRBD1
abundance: -
j_gene: TRBJ1-4
v_gene: TRBV19
CDR3nt: TGTGCCAGTAGCGCCGAAACAGGGGGCGTGGATGAAAAACTGTTTTTT
CDR3aa: CASSAETGGVDEKLFF

d_gene: TRBD1
abundance: -
j_gene: TRBJ1-6
v_gene: TRBV10-3
CDR3nt: TGTGCCATCAGTGAAGCGGGACAGGGCAGTAATTCACCCCTCCACTTT
CDR3aa: CAISEAGQGSNSPLHF

d_gene: TRBD1
abundance: few
j_gene: TRBJ1-4
v_gene: TRBV9
CDR3nt: TGTGCCAGCAGCGAACGGACAGGGTGGGATGAAAAACTGTTTTTT
CDR3aa: CASSERTGWDEKLFF

d_gene: -
abundance: -
j_gene: TRBJ1-2
v_gene: TRBV27
CDR3nt: TGTGCCAGCAGTTTCGGAGGACAGCCCTATGGCTACACCTTC
CDR3aa: CASSFGGQPYGYTF

d_gene: TRBD1
abundance: -
j_gene: TRBJ2-1
v_gene: TRBV10-3
CDR3nt: TGTGCCATCAGTGGGACAGGGAATGAGCAGTTCTTC
CDR3aa: CAISGTGNEQFF